This record covers a single T cell receptor (beta chain). The sample is drawn from a study of blood T cell repertoires in COVID-19. The overall study: Researchers got acute and convalescent COVID-19 samples from the United States, Italy and Spain. Nucleic acid was either cDNA or gDNA, and it came from T cells, B-cell-depleted T cells, or PBMCs.

The CDR3 spans 15 residues. J lost 1 base, V lost 3 bases, and 4 bases had no gene match. In germline, CDR1 is SGHNT, CDR2 YYREEE (reference sequence). Per the original data handling: Reference gene primer amplification gave estimated nucleated cell counts. The data were produced by immunoSEQ multiplex PCR, yet TCRdb's version contains in-frame clones alone and is incomplete. V, J and clone size are taken as reported in that table, and D and trimming were inferred from the DNA itself. The profile shows 100,000 to 130,000 clones, about two thirds of them singletons. The source is a middle-aged woman with acute or convalescent COVID-19. Sequencing was carried out using peripheral blood. The rearrangement joins TRBV5-4 to TRBJ2-1, with 7 nucleotides matching TRBD1. Written as DNA, the CDR3 is TGTGCCAGCAGCTCCCGGGACAGATCCTACAATGAGCAGTTCTTC. This gives the protein CASSSRDRSYNEQFF.